The clone carrying this TCR beta chain has just a few counts. What it binds is unknown. This sample was taken from a study of early T cells in non-severe SARS-CoV-2 infection. Study details: Sequenced material consisted of bulk RNA (from unsorted whole blood), and chains were unpaired.

From germline, CDR1 is LGHDT and CDR2 YNNKEL (reference sequence). Trimming pared 1 base from V and 2 bases from J, leaving 5 bases between. The CDR3 extends over 13 amino acids. Study-wide points: Private and CD4 specificities were missed by VDJdb matching, which favored anti-spike CD8 responses.

Unique molecular identifiers tagged individual cDNA molecules. TCRdb used MiXCR to reprocess the 5' RACE reads, holding one entry per CDR3 protein. Of about 38,000 distinct CDR3 sequences in the sample, 4.6% were seen once. The V gene is TRBV3-1, the J gene TRBJ2-5; D not certain. This sequence originates from an adult who was a healthcare worker with PCR-confirmed SARS-CoV-2 infection or an uninfected control (not recorded which). Sequencing was performed on whole blood. The CDR3: CASSQALQETQYF. The CDR3 region has the DNA TGTGCCAGCAGCCAAGCTCTACAAGAGACCCAGTACTTC.